Detailed here is one T cell receptor (beta chain). What it binds is not known. The protocol was immunoSEQ multiplex PCR, while the TCRdb copy is restricted to in-frame clones and leaves out a portion. Among around 120,000 clones listed, around 89% were seen once. The germline V gene has CDR1 MDHEN and CDR2 SYDVKM. Trimming took 8 bases from V and 6 from J; bases not matched to a gene: 7. This CDR3 is built from 13 residues. This record belongs to a study of T cell responses to AZD1222 COVID-19 vaccine. Looking at the study overall: Pooling of second doses given at about 4 or about 12 weeks was done. Study-level findings and limits: Two doses of AZD1222 preceded a rise in Spike-specific TCR breadth and depth. Spike was spanned by vaccine-associated CD4 TCRs, which were dominant at 160-218 and 743-854.

The sample consisted of peripheral blood, taken on day 0 of AZD1222 vaccination. This TCR was sampled from an adult in good health. This chain uses TRBV28 with TRBJ2-1, with TRBD1 matching over 7 bases. The CDR3, as DNA: TGTGCCAGCCAAAGACAGGGACGCAATGAGCAGTTCTTC. It translates to CASQRQGRNEQFF.